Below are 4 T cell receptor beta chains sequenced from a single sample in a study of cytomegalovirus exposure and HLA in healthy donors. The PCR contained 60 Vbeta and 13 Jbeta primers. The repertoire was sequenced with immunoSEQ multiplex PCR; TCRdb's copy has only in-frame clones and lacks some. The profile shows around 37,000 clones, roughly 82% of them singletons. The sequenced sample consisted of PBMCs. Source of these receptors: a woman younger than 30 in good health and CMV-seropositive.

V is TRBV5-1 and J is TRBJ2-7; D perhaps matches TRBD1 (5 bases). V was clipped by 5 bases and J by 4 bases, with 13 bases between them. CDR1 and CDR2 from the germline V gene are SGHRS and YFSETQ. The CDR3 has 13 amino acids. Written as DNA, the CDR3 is TGCGCCAGCAGTCAGGGCTATGGTTACGAGCAGTACTTC. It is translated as CASSQGYGYEQYF. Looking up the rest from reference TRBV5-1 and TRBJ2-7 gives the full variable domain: KAGVTQTPRYLIKTRGQQVTLSCSPISGHRSVSWYQQTPGQGLQFLFEYFSETQRNKGNFPGRFSGRQFSNSRSEMNVSTLELGDSALYLCASSQGYGYEQYFGPGTRLTVT.

CDR3 region: CASSPTGLAEQETQYF. As DNA, the CDR3 is TGTGCCAGCAGTCCGACGGGACTAGCGGAACAAGAGACCCAGTACTTC. This chain joins TRBV27 and TRBJ2-5; TRBD2 agrees at 11 bases. Germline V gene sequence: CDR1 MNHEY, CDR2 SMNVEV (reference sequence). This CDR3 is built from 16 residues. Unmatched junction bases numbered 7, after V lost 5 bases and J lost 2 bases.

CDR3: CASSLLAGALYEQYF. The CDR3 DNA reads TGTGCCAGCAGCTTACTAGCGGGAGCCCTCTACGAGCAGTACTTC. The gene calls are TRBV5-4 and TRBJ2-5; 11 positions agree with TRBD2. The tail of the sequence fits TRBJ2-7 better, so the J call may be wrong. In germline, CDR1 is SGHNT, CDR2 YYREEE (reference sequence). This CDR3 has 15 residues.

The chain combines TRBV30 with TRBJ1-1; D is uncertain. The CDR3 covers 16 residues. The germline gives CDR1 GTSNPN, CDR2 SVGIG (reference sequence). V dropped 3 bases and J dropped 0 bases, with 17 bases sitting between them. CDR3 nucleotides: TGTGCCTGGAGATTCTACAGCCAGGCCTTGAACACTGAAGCTTTCTTT. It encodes CAWRFYSQALNTEAFF.